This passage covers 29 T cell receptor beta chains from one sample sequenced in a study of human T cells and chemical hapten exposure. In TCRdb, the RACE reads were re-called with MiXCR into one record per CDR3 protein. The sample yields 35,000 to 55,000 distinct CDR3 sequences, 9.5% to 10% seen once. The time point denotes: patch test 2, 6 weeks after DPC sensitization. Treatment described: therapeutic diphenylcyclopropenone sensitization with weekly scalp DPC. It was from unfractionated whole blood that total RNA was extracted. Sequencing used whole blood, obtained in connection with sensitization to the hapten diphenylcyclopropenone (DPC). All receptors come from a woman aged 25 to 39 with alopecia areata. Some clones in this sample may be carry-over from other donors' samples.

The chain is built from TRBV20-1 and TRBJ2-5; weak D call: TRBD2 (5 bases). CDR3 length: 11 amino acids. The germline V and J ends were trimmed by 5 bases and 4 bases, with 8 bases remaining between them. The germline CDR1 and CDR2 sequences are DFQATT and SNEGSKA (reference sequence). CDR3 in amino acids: CSAELGETQYF. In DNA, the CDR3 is TGCAGTGCTGAACTAGGAGAGACCCAGTACTTC.

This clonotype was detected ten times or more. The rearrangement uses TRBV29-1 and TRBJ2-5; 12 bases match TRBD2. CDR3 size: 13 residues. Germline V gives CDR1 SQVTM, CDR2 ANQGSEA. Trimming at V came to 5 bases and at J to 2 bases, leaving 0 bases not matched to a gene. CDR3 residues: CSVLAGGQETQYF. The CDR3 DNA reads TGCAGCGTTCTAGCGGGGGGGCAAGAGACCCAGTACTTC.

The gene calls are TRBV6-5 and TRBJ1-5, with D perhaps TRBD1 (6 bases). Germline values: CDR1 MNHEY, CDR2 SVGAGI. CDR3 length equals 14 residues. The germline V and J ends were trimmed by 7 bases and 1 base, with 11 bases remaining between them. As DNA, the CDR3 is TGTGCCAGCATGCGGCAGGGGAGCAATCAGCCCCAGCATTTT. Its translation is CASMRQGSNQPQHF.

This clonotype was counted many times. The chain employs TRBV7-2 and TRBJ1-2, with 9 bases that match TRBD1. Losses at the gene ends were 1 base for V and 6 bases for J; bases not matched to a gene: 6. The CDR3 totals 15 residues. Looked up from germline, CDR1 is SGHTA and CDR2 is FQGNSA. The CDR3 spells CASSLVGDRVNGYTF. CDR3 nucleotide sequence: TGTGCCAGCAGCTTAGTCGGGGACAGGGTTAATGGCTACACCTTC.

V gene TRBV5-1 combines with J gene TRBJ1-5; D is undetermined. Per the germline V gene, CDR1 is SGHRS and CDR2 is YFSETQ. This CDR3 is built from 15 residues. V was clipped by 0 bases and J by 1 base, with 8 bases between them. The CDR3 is CASSLAPGSNQPQHF. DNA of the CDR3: TGCGCCAGCAGCTTGGCCCCGGGGAGCAATCAGCCCCAGCATTTT.

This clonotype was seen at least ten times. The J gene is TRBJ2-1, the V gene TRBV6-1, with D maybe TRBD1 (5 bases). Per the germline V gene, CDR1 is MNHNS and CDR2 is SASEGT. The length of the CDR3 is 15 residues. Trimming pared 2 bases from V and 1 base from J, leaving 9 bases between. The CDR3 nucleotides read TGTGCCAGCAGTGAATCTCCAGGGTCCTACAATGAGCAGTTCTTC. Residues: CASSESPGSYNEQFF.

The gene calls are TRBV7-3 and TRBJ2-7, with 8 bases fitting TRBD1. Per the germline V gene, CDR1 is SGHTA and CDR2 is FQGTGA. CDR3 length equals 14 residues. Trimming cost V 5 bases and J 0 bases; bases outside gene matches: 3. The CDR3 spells CASSIQGGSYEQYF. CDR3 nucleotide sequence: TGTGCCAGCAGCATACAGGGGGGCTCCTACGAGCAGTACTTC.

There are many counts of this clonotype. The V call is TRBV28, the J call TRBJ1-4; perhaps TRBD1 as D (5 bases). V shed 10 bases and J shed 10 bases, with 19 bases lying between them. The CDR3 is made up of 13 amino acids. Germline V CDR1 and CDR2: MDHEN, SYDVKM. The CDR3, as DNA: TGTGCCACCGGAGGGACTCCACCTGGAAAACTGTTTTTT. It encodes CATGGTPPGKLFF. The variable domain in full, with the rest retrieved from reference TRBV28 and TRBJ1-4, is DVKVTQSSRYLVKRTGEKVFLECVQDMDHENMFWYRQDPGLGLRLIYFSYDVKMKEKGDIPEGYSVSREKKERFSLILESASTNQTSMYLCATGGTPPGKLFFGSGTQLSVL.

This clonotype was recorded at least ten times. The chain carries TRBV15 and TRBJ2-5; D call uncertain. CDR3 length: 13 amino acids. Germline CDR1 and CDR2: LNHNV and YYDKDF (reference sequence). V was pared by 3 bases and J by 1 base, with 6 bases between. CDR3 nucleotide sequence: TGTGCCACCAGCAGGGACGTCCAAGAGACCCAGTACTTC. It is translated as CATSRDVQETQYF.

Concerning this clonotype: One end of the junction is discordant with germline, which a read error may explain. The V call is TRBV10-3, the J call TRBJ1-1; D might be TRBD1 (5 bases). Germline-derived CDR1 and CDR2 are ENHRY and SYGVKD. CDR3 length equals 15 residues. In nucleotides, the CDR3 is TGTGCCAACAGTGAGATCGCAGGGACGGGGACTGAAGCTTTCTTT. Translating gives CANSEIAGTGTEAFF.

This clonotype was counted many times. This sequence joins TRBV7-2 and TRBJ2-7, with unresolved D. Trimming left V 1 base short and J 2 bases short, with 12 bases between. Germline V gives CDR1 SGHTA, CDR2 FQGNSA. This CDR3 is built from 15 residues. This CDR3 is CASSLEPVGPYEQYF. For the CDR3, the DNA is TGTGCCAGCAGCTTAGAGCCTGTGGGCCCCTACGAGCAGTACTTC.

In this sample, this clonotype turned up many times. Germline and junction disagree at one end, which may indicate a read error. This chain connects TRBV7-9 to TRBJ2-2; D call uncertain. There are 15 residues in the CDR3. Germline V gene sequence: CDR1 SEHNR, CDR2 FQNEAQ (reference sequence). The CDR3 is CASSHWTANTGELFF. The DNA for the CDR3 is TGCGCCAGCAGCCACTGGACGGCGAACACCGGGGAGCTGTTTTTT.

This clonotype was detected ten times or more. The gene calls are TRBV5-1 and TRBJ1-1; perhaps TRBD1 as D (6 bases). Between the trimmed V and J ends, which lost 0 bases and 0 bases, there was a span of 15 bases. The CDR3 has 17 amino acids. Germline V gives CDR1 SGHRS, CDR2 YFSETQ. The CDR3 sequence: CASSLAGAGAMNTEAFF. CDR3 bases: TGCGCCAGCAGCTTGGCCGGGGCAGGGGCAATGAACACTGAAGCTTTCTTT.

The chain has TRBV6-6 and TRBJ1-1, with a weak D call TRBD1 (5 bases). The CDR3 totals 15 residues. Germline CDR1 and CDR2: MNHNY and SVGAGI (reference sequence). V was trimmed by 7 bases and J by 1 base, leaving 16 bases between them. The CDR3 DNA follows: TGTGCCAGCACATCAAGGGACGGGGGGAACACTGAAGCTTTCTTT. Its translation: CASTSRDGGNTEAFF.

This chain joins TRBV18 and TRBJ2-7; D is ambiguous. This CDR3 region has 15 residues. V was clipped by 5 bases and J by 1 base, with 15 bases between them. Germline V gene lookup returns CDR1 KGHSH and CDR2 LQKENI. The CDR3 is CASSTKDGGSYEQYF. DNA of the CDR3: TGTGCCAGCTCAACCAAAGACGGTGGTTCCTACGAGCAGTACTTC.

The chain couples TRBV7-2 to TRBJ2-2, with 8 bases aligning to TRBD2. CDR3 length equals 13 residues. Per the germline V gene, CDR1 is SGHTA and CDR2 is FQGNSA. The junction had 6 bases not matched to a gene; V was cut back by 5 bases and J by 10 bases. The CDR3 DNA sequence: TGTGCCAGCAGCCTATACGGGAGGGAGGAGCTGTTTTTT. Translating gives CASSLYGREELFF.

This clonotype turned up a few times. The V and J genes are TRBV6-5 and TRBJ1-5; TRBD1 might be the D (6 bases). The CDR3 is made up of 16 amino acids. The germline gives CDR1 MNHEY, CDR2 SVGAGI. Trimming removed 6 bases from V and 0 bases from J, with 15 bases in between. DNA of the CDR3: TGTGCCAGCAGCCCACAGGGAGTTTATAGCAATCAGCCCCAGCATTTT. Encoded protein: CASSPQGVYSNQPQHF.

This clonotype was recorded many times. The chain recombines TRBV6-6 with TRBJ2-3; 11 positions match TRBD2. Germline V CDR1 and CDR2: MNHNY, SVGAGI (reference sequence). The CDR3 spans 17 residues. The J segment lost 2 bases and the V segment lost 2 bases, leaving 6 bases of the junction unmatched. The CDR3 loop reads CASSYAGTSGPTDTQYF. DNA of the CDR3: TGTGCCAGCAGTTACGCCGGGACTAGCGGACCCACAGATACGCAGTATTTT.

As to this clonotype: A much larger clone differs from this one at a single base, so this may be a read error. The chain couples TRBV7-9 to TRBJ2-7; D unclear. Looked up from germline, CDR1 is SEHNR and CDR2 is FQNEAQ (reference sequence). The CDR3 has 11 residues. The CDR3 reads CASGGLYVQYF. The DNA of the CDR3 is TGTGCCAGCGGCGGCCTCTACGTGCAGTACTTC.

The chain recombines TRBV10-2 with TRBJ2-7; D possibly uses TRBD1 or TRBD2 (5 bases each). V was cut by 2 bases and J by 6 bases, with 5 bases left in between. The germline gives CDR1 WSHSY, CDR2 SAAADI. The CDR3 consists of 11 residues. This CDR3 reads CASSEGGEQYF. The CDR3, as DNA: TGCGCCAGCAGTGAGGGGGGCGAGCAGTACTTC.

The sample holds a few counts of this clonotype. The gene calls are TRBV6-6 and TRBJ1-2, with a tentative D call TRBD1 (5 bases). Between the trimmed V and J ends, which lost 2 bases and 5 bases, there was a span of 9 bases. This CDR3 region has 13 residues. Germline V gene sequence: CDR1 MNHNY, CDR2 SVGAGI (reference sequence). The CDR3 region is CASSYKTEYGYTF. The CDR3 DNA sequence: TGTGCCAGCAGTTACAAGACAGAGTATGGCTACACCTTC.

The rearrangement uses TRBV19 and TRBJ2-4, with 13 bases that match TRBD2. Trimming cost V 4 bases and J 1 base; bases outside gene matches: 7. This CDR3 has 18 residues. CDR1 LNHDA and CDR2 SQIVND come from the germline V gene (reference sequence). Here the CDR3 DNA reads TGTGCCAGTAGTAAGCCCGGGACTAGCGGGGCCGCCAAAAACATTCAGTACTTC. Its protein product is CASSKPGTSGAAKNIQYF.

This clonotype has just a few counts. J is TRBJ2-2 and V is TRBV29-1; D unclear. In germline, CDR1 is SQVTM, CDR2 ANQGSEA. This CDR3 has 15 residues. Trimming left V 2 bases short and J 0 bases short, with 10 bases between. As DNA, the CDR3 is TGCAGCGTTGAAACGGCGGAATCGAACACCGGGGAGCTGTTTTTT. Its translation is CSVETAESNTGELFF.

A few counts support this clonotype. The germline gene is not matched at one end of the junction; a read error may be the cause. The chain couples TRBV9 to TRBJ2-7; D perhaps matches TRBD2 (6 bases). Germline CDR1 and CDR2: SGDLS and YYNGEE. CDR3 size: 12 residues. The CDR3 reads CASSPPTGEQHF. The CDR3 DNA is TGTGCCAGCAGCCCTCCCACGGGAGAGCAGCACTTC. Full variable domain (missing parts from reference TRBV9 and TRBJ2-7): DSGVTQTPKHLITATGQRVTLRCSPRSGDLSVYWYQQSLDQGLQFLIQYYNGEERAKGNILERFSAQQFPDLHSELNLSSLELGDSALYFCASSPPTGEQHFGPGTRLTVT.

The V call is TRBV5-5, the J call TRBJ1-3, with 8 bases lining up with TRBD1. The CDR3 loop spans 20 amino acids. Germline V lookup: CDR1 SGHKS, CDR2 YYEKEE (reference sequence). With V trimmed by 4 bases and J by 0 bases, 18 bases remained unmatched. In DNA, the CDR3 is TGTGCCAGCAGCCTTACCGGGACAGGCTCTACTTATTCCTCTGGAAACACCATATATTTT. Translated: CASSLTGTGSTYSSGNTIYF.

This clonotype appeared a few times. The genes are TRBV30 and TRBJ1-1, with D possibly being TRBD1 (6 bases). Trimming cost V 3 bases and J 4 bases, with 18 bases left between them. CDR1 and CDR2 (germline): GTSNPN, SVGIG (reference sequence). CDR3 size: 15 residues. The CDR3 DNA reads TGTGCCTGGAGGGTCTGGAGGGGGGGGCCCACTGAAGCTTTCTTT. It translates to CAWRVWRGGPTEAFF. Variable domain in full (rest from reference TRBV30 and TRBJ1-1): SQTIHQWPATLVQPVGSPLSLECTVEGTSNPNLYWYRQAAGRGLQLLFYSVGIGQISSEVPQNLSASRPQDRQFILSSKKLLLSDSGFYLCAWRVWRGGPTEAFFGQGTRLTVV.

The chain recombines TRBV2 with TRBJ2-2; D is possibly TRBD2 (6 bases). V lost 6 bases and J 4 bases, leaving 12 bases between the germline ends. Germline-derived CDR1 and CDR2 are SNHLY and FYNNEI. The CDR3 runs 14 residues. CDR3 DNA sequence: TGTGCCAGCAGGGAGGGGCCGGGCACCGGGGAGCTGTTTTTT. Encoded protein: CASREGPGTGELFF.

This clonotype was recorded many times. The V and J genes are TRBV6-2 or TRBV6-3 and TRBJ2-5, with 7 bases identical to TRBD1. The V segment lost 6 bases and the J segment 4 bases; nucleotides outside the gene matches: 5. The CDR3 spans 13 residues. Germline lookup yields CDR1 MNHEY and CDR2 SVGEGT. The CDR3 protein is CASRITGAETQYF. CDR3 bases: TGTGCCAGCAGGATTACAGGGGCAGAGACCCAGTACTTC.

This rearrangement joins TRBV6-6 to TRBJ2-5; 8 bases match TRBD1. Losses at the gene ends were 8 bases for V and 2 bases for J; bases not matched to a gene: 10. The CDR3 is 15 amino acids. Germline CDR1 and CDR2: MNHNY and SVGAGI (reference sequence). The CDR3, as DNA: TGTGCCAGCGGATATGGACAGGGTGTGCAAGAGACCCAGTACTTC. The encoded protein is CASGYGQGVQETQYF.